These T cell receptor beta chains were read from a single sample in a study of T cells after yellow fever vaccination. TCRdb reprocessed the 5' RACE reads via MiXCR and lists one record per CDR3 protein. In the table there are 120,000 or so distinct CDR3 sequences, 13% to 15% of which are singletons. Specimen: CD8+ T cells sorted from PBMCs, collected 5 days after the yellow fever booster vaccination. The receptors originated from a man aged 18 to 30 who received the YFV17D yellow fever vaccine. Both conserved end residues are part of each CDR3. D genes are given only for firm matches. The size entry is marked missing in some rows and otherwise reads once, few, many or a size class.

TRBV6-5	TRBJ2-5	.	few	CASSYSRAGVSQETQYF	TGTGCCAGCAGTTACTCGAGGGCAGGGGTCAGCCAAGAGACCCAGTACTTC
TRBV28	TRBJ1-5	TRBD1	few	CASSPRDRGFQPQHF	TGTGCCAGCAGTCCCCGGGACAGGGGTTTTCAGCCCCAGCATTTT
TRBV4-3	TRBJ2-1	.	few	CASSQVGSGWNEQFF	TGCGCCAGCAGCCAAGTTGGGTCAGGGTGGAATGAGCAGTTCTTC
TRBV12-3/TRBV12-4	TRBJ2-5	.	.	CASSWGSETQYF	TGTGCCAGCAGTTGGGGGAGTGAGACCCAGTACTTC
TRBV30	TRBJ1-1	.	few	CAWVLLVTGLNTEAFF	TGTGCCTGGGTCCTTCTCGTGACAGGTCTGAACACTGAAGCTTTCTTT
TRBV3-1	TRBJ2-7	.	.	CASSHIGRGPNYEQYF	TGTGCCAGCAGCCACATCGGAAGGGGACCCAACTACGAGCAGTACTTC
TRBV4-1	TRBJ1-2	.	.	CASSQDGGRGMTNYGYTF	TGCGCCAGCAGCCAAGATGGGGGGCGCGGGATGACTAACTATGGCTACACCTTC
TRBV27	TRBJ2-2	.	.	CASSFQNTGELFF	TGTGCCAGCAGTTTTCAGAACACCGGGGAGCTGTTTTTT
TRBV19	TRBJ1-5	TRBD1	.	CASTRGQARGNQPQHF	TGTGCCAGTACTAGGGGACAGGCCAGAGGCAATCAGCCCCAGCATTTT
TRBV7-9	TRBJ2-2	.	few	CASSSGQANTGELFF	TGTGCCAGCAGCAGTGGGCAGGCTAACACCGGGGAGCTGTTTTTT
TRBV6-1	TRBJ1-5	.	few	CASSDWSGIYQPQHF	TGTGCCAGCAGTGATTGGTCCGGGATATATCAGCCCCAGCATTTT
TRBV27	TRBJ1-1	.	.	CASSFSENTEAFF	TGTGCCAGCAGTTTTTCAGAGAACACTGAAGCTTTCTTT
TRBV19	TRBJ2-3	TRBD1	.	CASSFGTGGKDTQYF	TGTGCCAGTAGTTTTGGGACAGGGGGCAAAGATACGCAGTATTTT
TRBV7-9	TRBJ1-2	.	few	CASSLGGGANYGYTF	TGTGCCAGCAGCCTCGGGGGAGGGGCTAACTATGGCTACACCTTC
TRBV6-2/TRBV6-3	TRBJ2-2	.	many	CASSYPGELFF	TGTGCCAGCAGTTACCCCGGGGAGCTGTTTTTT
TRBV5-4	TRBJ1-1	.	few	CASSSGFGAFF	TGTGCCAGCAGCTCAGGGTTTGGGGCTTTCTTT
TRBV7-9	TRBJ2-5	.	few	CASSLRGADGETQYF	TGTGCCAGCAGCTTAAGGGGGGCGGATGGAGAGACCCAGTACTTC
TRBV7-9	TRBJ2-1	TRBD2	many	CASYGLAGPNEQFF	TGTGCCAGCTACGGACTAGCGGGACCCAATGAGCAGTTCTTC
TRBV13	TRBJ2-5	.	few	CASSLRLKLGETQYF	TGTGCCAGCAGCTTGCGGCTTAAACTAGGGGAGACCCAGTACTTC
TRBV6-5	TRBJ2-7	.	few	CASRPEVADSYEQYF	TGTGCCAGCAGACCCGAGGTAGCGGACTCCTACGAGCAGTACTTC
TRBV27	TRBJ1-2	.	.	CASSLSVYGGYTF	TGTGCCAGCAGTTTATCTGTGTATGGGGGCTACACCTTC
TRBV2	TRBJ2-1	.	few	CASSESWAGSYNEQFF	TGTGCCAGCAGTGAAAGTTGGGCCGGTTCCTACAATGAGCAGTTCTTC
TRBV10-3	TRBJ2-5	.	.	CAISEEAPRVEYF	TGTGCCATCAGTGAGGAGGCTCCGCGCGTCGAGTACTTC
TRBV7-8	TRBJ1-5	.	once	CASSLWGRTSNQPQHF	TGTGCCAGCAGCTTATGGGGACGGACAAGCAATCAGCCCCAGCATTTT
TRBV4-3	TRBJ1-3	.	few	CASSQATSVPGNTIYF	TGCGCCAGCAGCCAAGCGACAAGCGTCCCTGGAAACACCATATATTTT
TRBV12-3/TRBV12-4	TRBJ1-3	.	.	CASSFTADGNTIYF	TGTGCCAGCAGTTTCACGGCCGATGGAAACACCATATATTTT
TRBV6-5	TRBJ2-3	.	.	CASSYSSSSLDTQYF	TGTGCCAGCAGTTACTCATCGTCCAGCCTAGATACGCAGTATTTT
TRBV4-3	TRBJ2-1	TRBD2	few	CASSQSSGGWYNEQFF	TGCGCCAGCAGCCAATCTAGCGGGGGGTGGTACAATGAGCAGTTCTTC
TRBV11-2	TRBJ2-1	.	few	CASSSYPRDTYNEQFF	TGTGCCAGCAGCTCATACCCCAGGGACACCTACAATGAGCAGTTCTTC
TRBV19	TRBJ2-3	.	few	CASTRGGIDTQYF	TGTGCCAGTACTCGTGGGGGCATCGATACGCAGTATTTT
TRBV5-1	TRBJ1-1	.	.	CASSLGGAPAFNTEAFF	TGCGCCAGCAGCTTGGGGGGGGCACCGGCATTCAACACTGAAGCTTTCTTT
TRBV20-1	TRBJ2-7	TRBD2	.	CSARGGDLGEQYF	TGCAGTGCTAGGGGGGGGGATTTAGGCGAGCAGTACTTC
TRBV7-2	TRBJ2-3	TRBD1	few	CASSLTWTGEIDTQYF	TGTGCCAGCAGCTTAACCTGGACAGGAGAAATAGATACGCAGTATTTT
TRBV30	TRBJ2-3	.	few	CAWSGSTDTQYF	TGTGCCTGGAGTGGAAGCACAGATACGCAGTATTTT
TRBV7-9	TRBJ2-2	TRBD2	many	CASSRGLAGGYTGELFF	TGTGCCAGCAGCCGCGGACTAGCGGGGGGCTACACCGGGGAGCTGTTTTTT
TRBV7-2	TRBJ2-1	TRBD2	many	CASSFWAGGNEQFF	TGTGCCAGCAGCTTTTGGGCGGGGGGAAATGAGCAGTTCTTC
TRBV7-6	TRBJ2-5	.	few	CASSRKRLGFKGRETQYF	TGTGCCAGCAGCCGGAAACGACTAGGTTTTAAAGGGCGTGAGACCCAGTACTTC
TRBV25-1	TRBJ1-6	.	once	CASSGPLGVRSPLHF	TGTGCCAGCAGTGGTCCGTTGGGGGTAAGGTCACCCCTCCACTTT
TRBV18	TRBJ2-5	TRBD1	.	CASSPTGVETQYF	TGTGCCAGCTCACCGACAGGGGTCGAGACCCAGTACTTC
TRBV6-5	TRBJ1-6	.	.	CASSYVGGGQNSPLHF	TGTGCCAGCAGTTACGTGGGGGGTGGCCAGAATTCACCCCTCCACTTT